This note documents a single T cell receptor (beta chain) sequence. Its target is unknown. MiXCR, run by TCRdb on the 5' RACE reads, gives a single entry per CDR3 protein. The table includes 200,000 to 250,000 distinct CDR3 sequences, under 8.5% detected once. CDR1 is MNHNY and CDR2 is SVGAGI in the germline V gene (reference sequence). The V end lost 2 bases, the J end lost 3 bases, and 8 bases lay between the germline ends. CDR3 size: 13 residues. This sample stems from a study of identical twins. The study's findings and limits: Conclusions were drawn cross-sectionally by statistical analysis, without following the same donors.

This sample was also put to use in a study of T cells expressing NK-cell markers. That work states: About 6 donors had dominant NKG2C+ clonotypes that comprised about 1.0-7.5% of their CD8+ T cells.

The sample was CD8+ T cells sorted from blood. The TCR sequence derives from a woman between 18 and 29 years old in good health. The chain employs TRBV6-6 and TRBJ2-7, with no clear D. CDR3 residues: CASSYGVRYEQYF. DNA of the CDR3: TGTGCCAGCAGTTACGGCGTGCGCTACGAGCAGTACTTC.